This T cell receptor (beta chain) was recovered during a study of T-cell reconstitution after alpha-beta-depleted transplantation in children. Findings and limits, study-wide: Where some patients showed high TCRbeta diversity at day 60, it came from recipient T cells and thymic progenitors that had survived. At around two months after transplant, the alpha-beta T cells were reportedly derived from several hundred expanded clones that came from non-depleted graft cells. It was newly produced T cells that mostly accounted for T-cell counts and diversity one year after transplant.

Comments on this clonotype: The antigen is not known.

Unique molecular identifiers were incorporated during preparation of the TCRbeta library. TCRdb reprocessed the PCR reads with MiXCR, giving one entry per CDR3 protein. The data contain about 420,000 distinct CDR3 sequences, 15% to 20% of them singletons. This CDR3 has 14 residues. CDR1 is SGHRS, CDR2 YFSETQ, per germline. The germline V and J ends were trimmed by 0 bases and 2 bases, with 9 bases remaining between them. Sequences were derived from PBMCs, mostly from graft donor cells, sampled 360 days after TCRalphabeta/CD19-depleted stem cell transplant. This receptor was obtained from a boy under two years old who had a stem cell transplant for Wiskott-Aldrich syndrome, so the T cells may come from the graft donor. J is TRBJ2-7 and V is TRBV5-1, with D unresolved. DNA for the CDR3: TGCGCCAGCAGCTTGGACAGCACGGCCTACGAGCAGTACTTC. Its protein product is CASSLDSTAYEQYF.